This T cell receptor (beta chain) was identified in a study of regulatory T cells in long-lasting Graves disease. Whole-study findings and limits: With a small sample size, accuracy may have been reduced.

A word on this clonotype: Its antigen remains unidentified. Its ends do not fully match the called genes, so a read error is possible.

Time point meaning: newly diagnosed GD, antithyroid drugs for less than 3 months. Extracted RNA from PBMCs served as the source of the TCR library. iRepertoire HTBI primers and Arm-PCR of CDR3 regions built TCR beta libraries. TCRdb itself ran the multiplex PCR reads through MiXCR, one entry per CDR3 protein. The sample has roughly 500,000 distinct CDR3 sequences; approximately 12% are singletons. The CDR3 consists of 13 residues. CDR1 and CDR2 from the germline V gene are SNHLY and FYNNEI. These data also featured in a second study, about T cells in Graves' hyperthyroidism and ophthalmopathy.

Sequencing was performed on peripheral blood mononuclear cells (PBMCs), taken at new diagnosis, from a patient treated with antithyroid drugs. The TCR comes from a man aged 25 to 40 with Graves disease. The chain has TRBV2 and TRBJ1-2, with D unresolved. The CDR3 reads CASSQILGSGYTF. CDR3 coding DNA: TGCGCCAGCAGCCAAATTCTTGGGTCTGGCTACACCTTC. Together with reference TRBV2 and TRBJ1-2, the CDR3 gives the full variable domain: EPEVTQTPSHQVTQMGQEVILRCVPISNHLYFYWYRQILGQKVEFLVSFYNNEISEKSEIFDDQFSVERPDGSNFTLKIRSTKLEDSAMYFCASSQILGSGYTFGSGTRLTVV.